A selection of T cell receptor beta chains follows, all from one sample in a study of blood T cell repertoires in COVID-19. Some clones are missing from TCRdb's copy, which holds only in-frame ones; the method was immunoSEQ multiplex PCR. This repertoire shows roughly 190,000 clones, 90% found once; its top ten account for approximately 0.56%. What was sequenced was peripheral blood. These receptors came from a man in his forties or fifties with acute or convalescent COVID-19. Both conserved end residues are part of each CDR3. The D gene is left open where the match is weak. Size values are once, few and many counts, or a class for expanded clones, and some rows have none.

-	TRBJ2-4	TRBV24-1	-	TGTGCCACCAGTGATTTAGACAGATTAGCCAAAAACATTCAGTACTTC	CATSDLDRLAKNIQYF
TRBD2	TRBJ2-5	TRBV25-1	-	TGTGCCAGCTCCCGGAGCGGGGGGGGAGAGACCCAGTACTTC	CASSRSGGGETQYF
TRBD1	TRBJ2-2	TRBV18	-	TGTGCCAGCTCACGCGGGACAGGGGTCACCGGGGAGCTGTTTTTT	CASSRGTGVTGELFF
TRBD1	TRBJ2-6	TRBV7-8	-	TGTGCCAGCAGCTTAGATGGACAGGGGAGTGCTGGGGCCAACGTCCTGACTTTC	CASSLDGQGSAGANVLTF
TRBD1	TRBJ2-7	TRBV18	-	TGTGCCAGCTCACCAGACAGGGGGTTCTACGAGCAGTACTTC	CASSPDRGFYEQYF
TRBD1	TRBJ1-2	TRBV7-2	-	TGTGCCAGCAGCTTAGGGGGACAGGCTAACTATGGCTACACCTTC	CASSLGGQANYGYTF
-	TRBJ2-5	TRBV28	-	TGTGCCAGCAGTACGGCGGGCCCCTCTACGGAGACCCAGTACTTC	CASSTAGPSTETQYF
TRBD1	TRBJ2-1	TRBV29-1	-	TGCAGCGTCGGACAGGGGGCTGGCAATGAGCAGTTCTTC	CSVGQGAGNEQFF
-	TRBJ2-3	TRBV18	-	TGTGCCAGCTCACCGGCTGGTGATACGCAGTATTTT	CASSPAGDTQYF
TRBD1	TRBJ2-2	TRBV7-9	few	TGTGCCAGCAGATCACCGGGGACAGGGGGCGCGTATACCGGGGAGCTGTTTTTT	CASRSPGTGGAYTGELFF
TRBD2	TRBJ2-1	TRBV2	-	TGTGCCAGCGCCCTAACGGGGGGGTACAATGAGCAGTTCTTC	CASALTGGYNEQFF
TRBD1	TRBJ2-2	TRBV7-9	-	TGTGCCAGCAGCTCCGGACAGGGGGGGAACACCGGGGAGCTGTTTTTT	CASSSGQGGNTGELFF
TRBD1	TRBJ2-1	TRBV2	-	TGTGCCAGCAGTGACGGGACAGGGTATTACAATGAGCAGTTCTTC	CASSDGTGYYNEQFF
TRBD1	TRBJ1-2	TRBV7-9	few	TGTGCCAGCAGCTTAAAACAGGGGAATGGCTACACCTTC	CASSLKQGNGYTF
-	TRBJ2-1	TRBV9	-	TGTGCCAGCACGAAAAGCACAGGGAGCGCTGAGCAGTTCTTC	CASTKSTGSAEQFF
TRBD2	TRBJ2-7	TRBV7-3	-	TGTGCCAGCAGCTTAAAACTAGCGGGAGTGAACGAGCAGTACTTC	CASSLKLAGVNEQYF
-	TRBJ1-2	TRBV7-9	once	TGTGCCAGCAGCTTAGCGGTCACAGTCGATGGCTACACCTTC	CASSLAVTVDGYTF
-	TRBJ2-3	TRBV10-3	-	TGTGCCATCAGTACACTCGTCGGGTACGAGGCAGATACGCAGTATTTT	CAISTLVGYEADTQYF
-	TRBJ1-3	TRBV7-9	-	TGTGCCAGCACGCAGGGGTTACGTCAGCCCCAAAGCTCTGGAAACACCATATATTTT	CASTQGLRQPQSSGNTIYF
-	TRBJ2-2	TRBV7-8	-	TGTGCCAGCAGCTTCCAGGGGGAGCTGTTTTTT	CASSFQGELFF
-	TRBJ2-1	TRBV12-3/TRBV12-4	-	TGTGCCAGCCATGGCCCGACATACAATGAGCAGTTCTTC	CASHGPTYNEQFF
TRBD2	TRBJ2-1	TRBV19	-	TGTGCCAGTAAGCTAGCGGTTAACTACAATGAGCAGTTCTTC	CASKLAVNYNEQFF
TRBD2	TRBJ2-1	TRBV10-1	-	TGCGGGAGAAGACTAGCGGGAGGCTACAATGAGCAGTTCTTC	CGRRLAGGYNEQFF
TRBD1	TRBJ2-1	TRBV30	-	TGTGCCTGGAGTGCCTGGGACAGACACAATGAGCAGTTCTTC	CAWSAWDRHNEQFF
-	TRBJ2-1	TRBV24-1	-	TGTGCCACCAGTGACACCCGGGACTTCTACAATGAGCAGTTCTTC	CATSDTRDFYNEQFF
TRBD1	TRBJ1-3	TRBV28	-	TGTGCCAGCAGTACCATCGGGACAGGTACTGGAAACACCATATATTTT	CASSTIGTGTGNTIYF
-	TRBJ1-4	TRBV11-2	few	TGTGCCAGCAGTTCCCACCGGGGATCGTTGTCTAATGAAAAACTGTTTTTT	CASSSHRGSLSNEKLFF